This T cell receptor beta chain appears in the sequencing data of a study of CD8 T cells in ankylosing spondylitis. Study results and caveats: CD8+ disease-linked clones were present at relatively low frequencies in blood.

V lost 6 bases to trimming and J lost 1 base, with 18 bases between them. The CDR3 has 16 amino acids. This clonotype showed up just a few times. Its antigen is unidentified. TCRdb reprocessed the 5' RACE reads with MiXCR, giving one entry per CDR3 protein. Of 220,000 or so distinct CDR3 sequences in the sample, roughly a tenth were seen once. The sequence was collected from a male donor with ankylosing spondylitis or in good health (not recorded which). V gene TRBV12-3 or TRBV12-4 combines with J gene TRBJ2-5, with D possibly being TRBD1 or TRBD2 (5 bases each). Sequencing was carried out using blood, either unsorted or a sorted T cell fraction (not recorded which). The CDR3 DNA reads TGTGCCAGCAGCAGTCCGGGGCGGATGATCCAAGAGACCCAGTACTTC. It encodes CASSSPGRMIQETQYF.